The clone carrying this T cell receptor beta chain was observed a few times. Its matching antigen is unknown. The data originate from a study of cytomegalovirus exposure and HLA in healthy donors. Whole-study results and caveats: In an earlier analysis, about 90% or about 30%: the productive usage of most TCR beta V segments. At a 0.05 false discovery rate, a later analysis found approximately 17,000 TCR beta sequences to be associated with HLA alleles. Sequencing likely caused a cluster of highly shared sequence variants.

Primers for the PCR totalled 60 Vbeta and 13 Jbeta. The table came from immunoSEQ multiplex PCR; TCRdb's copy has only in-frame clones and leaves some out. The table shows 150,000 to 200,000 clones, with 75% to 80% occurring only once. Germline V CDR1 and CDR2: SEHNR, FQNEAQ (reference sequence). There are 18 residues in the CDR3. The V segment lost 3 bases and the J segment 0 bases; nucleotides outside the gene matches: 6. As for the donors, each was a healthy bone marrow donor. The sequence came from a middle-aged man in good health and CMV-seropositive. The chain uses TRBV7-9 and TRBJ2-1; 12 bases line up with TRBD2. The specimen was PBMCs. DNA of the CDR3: TGTGCCAGCAGCTTGACTAGCGGGAGTCCCCGCTCCTACAATGAGCAGTTCTTC. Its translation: CASSLTSGSPRSYNEQFF.